The 23 T cell receptor beta chains below were found in one sample sequenced in a study of blood T cell repertoires in COVID-19. The protocol was immunoSEQ multiplex PCR, while the TCRdb copy is restricted to in-frame clones and leaves out a portion. The table shows roughly 200,000 clones, with less than 85% occurring only once. The sequencing sample was made of peripheral blood. Receptors were obtained from a woman older than 75 with COVID-19, enrolled during active disease.

The chain is built from TRBV19 and TRBJ2-6; D might be TRBD1 (5 bases). The V gene's germline CDR1 is LNHDA and CDR2 SQIVND (reference sequence). This CDR3 is 18 amino acids long. Trimming removed 7 bases at V and 4 bases at J, with 23 bases between. The DNA for the CDR3 is TGTGCCAGTACCCGTGCCGGGCGACGGAAGGGGGGGGCCAACGTCCTGACTTTC. This gives the protein CASTRAGRRKGGANVLTF.

J is TRBJ2-2 and V is TRBV5-4; 8 bases match TRBD1. V was pared by 4 bases and J by 5 bases, with 13 bases of the junction left unmatched. The CDR3 runs to 17 residues. Germline assignment: CDR1 SGHNT and CDR2 YYREEE (reference sequence). The CDR3 nucleotides read TGTGCCAGCAGCCGCCGGCAGGGGGCCGGAGGTACCGGGGAGCTGTTTTTT. This gives the protein CASSRRQGAGGTGELFF.

This clone has only one observation. V usage is TRBV6-4 and J usage is TRBJ1-1, with D unresolved. The V gene lost 4 bases and the J gene lost 6 bases, with 12 bases spanning the gap. Germline CDR1 and CDR2: MRHNA and SNTAGT. The CDR3 length is 13 residues. The CDR3 DNA reads as TGTGCCAGCAGTGCAGAGATGGGAGCTGAAGCTTTCTTT. Translation gives CASSAEMGAEAFF.

V gene TRBV5-1 combines with J gene TRBJ2-5, with a weak D call TRBD2 (7 bases). V was clipped by 1 base and J by 4 bases, with 17 bases between them. The V gene's germline CDR1 is SGHRS and CDR2 YFSETQ. The CDR3 loop spans 16 amino acids. CDR3 nucleotides: TGCGCCAGCAGCTTGCCCCCTAGGGGGAGGGGAGAGACCCAGTACTTC. This encodes CASSLPPRGRGETQYF.

The V gene is TRBV5-1, the J gene TRBJ2-3; D perhaps matches TRBD1 (5 bases). CDR3 length: 16 residues. CDR1 SGHRS and CDR2 YFSETQ come from the germline V gene. The V end lost 0 bases, the J end lost 0 bases, and 11 bases lay between the germline ends. The DNA of the CDR3 is TGCGCCAGCAGCTTGGGTCAGGGTGGGAGCACAGATACGCAGTATTTT. Encoded protein: CASSLGQGGSTDTQYF.

The chain joins TRBV7-3 to TRBJ2-5; TRBD2 agrees at 7 bases. Per the germline V gene, CDR1 is SGHTA and CDR2 is FQGTGA. With V trimmed by 2 bases and J by 2 bases, 5 bases remained unmatched. The CDR3 consists of 15 residues. CDR3 sequence reads: CASSLVGGDQETQYF. In DNA form, the CDR3 reads TGTGCCAGCAGCTTAGTTGGGGGGGATCAAGAGACCCAGTACTTC.

V is TRBV5-8 and J is TRBJ1-6, with D unresolved. Trimming took off 4 bases at V and 8 bases at J, with 7 bases between the two ends. From germline, CDR1 is SGHTS and CDR2 YDEGEE. CDR3 size: 12 residues. The CDR3 DNA sequence: TGTGCCAGCAGCCCCTCGTATTCACCCCTCCACTTT. This sequence encodes CASSPSYSPLHF.

The rearrangement links TRBV2 to TRBJ1-1, with D possibly TRBD1 on 5 matching bases. The CDR3 runs 15 residues. Trimming shortened V by 6 bases and J by 1 base, and 15 bases separated the two germline ends. The germline CDR1 and CDR2 sequences are SNHLY and FYNNEI. The CDR3 DNA is TGTGCCAGCAGCCCTGAGGGCGGGGCGAACACTGAAGCTTTCTTT. The encoded protein is CASSPEGGANTEAFF. Complete variable domain (other parts from reference TRBV2 and TRBJ1-1): EPEVTQTPSHQVTQMGQEVILRCVPISNHLYFYWYRQILGQKVEFLVSFYNNEISEKSEIFDDQFSVERPDGSNFTLKIRSTKLEDSAMYFCASSPEGGANTEAFFGQGTRLTVV.

Here the CDR3 DNA reads TGTGCCAGCGGCTCCGGTGGGGACAGGGGCGGTGGCTACACCTTC. Its protein product is CASGSGGDRGGGYTF. The chain couples TRBV7-9 to TRBJ1-2; 10 nucleotides line up with TRBD1. The CDR3 is 15 residues long. Germline V gene sequence: CDR1 SEHNR, CDR2 FQNEAQ (reference sequence). V was clipped by 8 bases and J by 7 bases; unmatched bases: 13.

This sequence joins TRBV10-3 and TRBJ2-7, with 7 bases fitting TRBD1. V lost 6 bases and J lost 6; bases outside the gene matches: 2. The CDR3 runs to 11 residues. The germline V gene encodes CDR1 ENHRY and CDR2 SYGVKD. The CDR3 region is CAIRTGLEQYF. CDR3 DNA: TGTGCCATCAGGACAGGGCTCGAGCAGTACTTC.

This clone was counted between two and nine times. The rearrangement uses TRBV6-6 and TRBJ1-2, with D unresolved. V lost 6 bases, J lost 8 bases, and 16 bases lay in between. The CDR3 extends over 13 amino acids. Germline V CDR1 and CDR2: MNHNY, SVGAGI (reference sequence). The CDR3 sequence is CASSPGQIGGYTF. CDR3 bases: TGTGCCAGCAGCCCCGGCCAAATCGGGGGCTACACCTTC.

This chain uses TRBV5-1 with TRBJ1-3; D is unresolved. The V end lost 6 bases, the J end lost 8 bases, and 15 bases lay between the germline ends. The CDR3 is made up of 13 amino acids. Germline V lookup: CDR1 SGHRS, CDR2 YFSETQ. CDR3 sequence: CASTMVGSDTIYF. CDR3 coding DNA: TGCGCCAGCACAATGGTGGGCTCGGACACCATATATTTT.

The chain has TRBV3-1 (or the pseudogene TRBV3-2) and TRBJ2-2; no clear D. The germline V gene encodes CDR1 LGHDT and CDR2 YNNKEL (reference sequence). V lost 6 bases, J lost 0 bases, and 14 bases lay in between. This CDR3 is 16 amino acids long. The CDR3 nucleotides are TGTGCCAGCAGTCCCTCGAGCCTATCGAACACCGGGGAGCTGTTTTTT. Protein product: CASSPSSLSNTGELFF.

J is TRBJ1-5 and V is TRBV15, with 7 bases fitting TRBD1. V lost 0 bases to trimming and J lost 6 bases; unmatched junction nucleotides: 11. CDR3 length: 17 residues. Germline assignment: CDR1 LNHNV and CDR2 YYDKDF (reference sequence). The chain's CDR3 is CATSRERGLKVGQPQHF. The CDR3 DNA is TGTGCCACCAGCAGAGAGAGGGGGCTGAAAGTAGGTCAGCCCCAGCATTTT.

CDR3 nucleotide sequence: TGTGCCAGCAGCCCACAGGGTGGCAATCAGCCCCAGCATTTT. Protein sequence: CASSPQGGNQPQHF. J is TRBJ1-5 and V is TRBV6-5; a weak D match, TRBD1 (6 bases). There are 14 residues in the CDR3. Germline assignment: CDR1 MNHEY and CDR2 SVGAGI. V lost 6 bases and J 2 bases, leaving 11 bases between the germline ends.

The chain joins TRBV5-1 to TRBJ1-4; D is ambiguous. The CDR3 is 15 residues long. V was pared by 4 bases and J by 0 bases, with 10 bases between. Per germline, CDR1 SGHRS and CDR2 YFSETQ. In nucleotides, the CDR3 is TGCGCCAGCAGCCTCATAGGAGCAACTAATGAAAAACTGTTTTTT. Translating it yields CASSLIGATNEKLFF.

The rearrangement uses TRBV18 and TRBJ1-5; no definite D call. CDR1 is KGHSH and CDR2 is LQKENI in the germline V gene. The CDR3 is 13 amino acids. Trimming stripped 6 bases from V and 7 bases from J, with 13 bases between. For the CDR3, the DNA is TGTGCCAGCTCGGAAGGGAGTCGGCAGCCCCAGCATTTT. It yields the protein CASSEGSRQPQHF.

The V and J genes are TRBV9 and TRBJ2-1; D is unresolved. The germline V gene has CDR1 SGDLS and CDR2 YYNGEE. V was cut by 2 bases and J by 11 bases, with 11 bases left in between. This CDR3 contains 12 residues. CDR3 nucleotide sequence: TGTGCCAGCAGCGTCTCTTCTGGGCAGCAGTTCTTC. Protein: CASSVSSGQQFF. Supplemented by reference TRBV9 and TRBJ2-1, the full variable domain reads DSGVTQTPKHLITATGQRVTLRCSPRSGDLSVYWYQQSLDQGLQFLIQYYNGEERAKGNILERFSAQQFPDLHSELNLSSLELGDSALYFCASSVSSGQQFFGPGTRLTVL.

This clone has a handful of counts. The rearrangement joins TRBV4-1 to TRBJ1-1; D might be TRBD1 (6 bases). Germline-derived CDR1 and CDR2 are MGHRA and YSYEKL. The V gene lost 1 base and the J gene lost 1 base, with 7 bases spanning the gap. This CDR3 region has 14 residues. Here the CDR3 reads CASSQGQANTEAFF. The DNA of the CDR3 is TGCGCCAGCAGCCAAGGACAGGCGAACACTGAAGCTTTCTTT.

This chain joins TRBV4-1 and TRBJ2-1; the match to TRBD2 covers 12 bases. Trimming took 3 bases from V and 5 from J; bases not matched to a gene: 8. The CDR3 has 17 amino acids. In germline, CDR1 is MGHRA, CDR2 YSYEKL. DNA of the CDR3: TGCGCCAGCAGCCACGAGACTAGCGGGAGTAGCCACAATGAGCAGTTCTTC. Protein: CASSHETSGSSHNEQFF.

The chain carries TRBV5-1 and TRBJ1-5; possibly TRBD1 for D (5 bases). The germline CDR1 and CDR2 sequences are SGHRS and YFSETQ. This CDR3 region has 14 residues. Trimming left V 4 bases short and J 7 bases short, with 15 bases between. The CDR3 loop reads CASSPGQPEQPQHF. The CDR3 nucleotides read TGCGCCAGCAGCCCCGGACAACCGGAGCAGCCCCAGCATTTT.

This clone was observed once. The chain uses TRBV6-1 and TRBJ1-2; D not certain. Germline V gene data show CDR1 as MNHNS and CDR2 as SASEGT. The ends were cut back, 3 bases at V and 1 base at J, with 12 bases in the middle. The CDR3 has 15 residues. The CDR3: CASSDLRLLNYGYTF. The CDR3 DNA is TGTGCCAGCAGTGATTTGCGGTTGCTTAACTATGGCTACACCTTC.

The J gene is TRBJ1-4, the V gene TRBV5-1; maybe TRBD1 (6 bases). Trimming shortened V by 2 bases and J by 6 bases, and 11 bases separated the two germline ends. The CDR3 spans 14 residues. Germline V CDR1 and CDR2: SGHRS, YFSETQ. The CDR3 sequence: CASSLVGGHEKLFF. CDR3 coding DNA: TGCGCCAGCAGCTTAGTCGGGGGGCATGAAAAACTGTTTTTT.